This T cell receptor (beta chain) was profiled in a study of CD8 T cells in ankylosing spondylitis. Study results and caveats: Matched ankylosing spondylitis synovial fluid reportedly showed significant enrichment of disease-linked clones. Those disease-linked clones were CD8+; they were also relatively rare in peripheral blood. What appeared characteristic of ankylosing spondylitis blood was a TCR beta motif of 7 or 8 highly homologous variants.

5'-RACE, quantitative and with molecular barcodes, yielded the TCR beta libraries. TCRdb reprocessed the 5' RACE reads with MiXCR, giving one entry per CDR3 protein. The data hold under 550,000 distinct CDR3 sequences, with 25% to 30% observed a single time. This clonotype was counted between two and nine times. The antigen is unknown. The length of the CDR3 is 13 residues. Germline lookup yields CDR1 MNHEY and CDR2 SMNVEV (reference sequence). With 3 bases removed from V and 9 bases from J, the gap between germline ends came to 9 bases. This receptor was taken from a male donor with ankylosing spondylitis. The rearrangement uses TRBV27 and TRBJ1-6, with D maybe TRBD1 (6 bases). The source material was blood, either unsorted or a sorted T cell fraction (not recorded which). CDR3 sequence: CASSLVRGSPLHF. CDR3 nucleotide sequence: TGTGCCAGCAGTTTGGTCAGGGGTTCACCCCTCCACTTT.